The rows below give T cell receptor beta chains drawn from one sample of a study of blood T cells in healthy people across ages. TCRdb reprocessed the 5' RACE reads via MiXCR and lists one record per CDR3 protein. The sample contains some 290,000 distinct CDR3 sequences, around 29% of which appear only once. Material: blood. The source of these receptors is a woman between 70 and 85 years old in good health. Each CDR3 is given with its conserved first and last residue. Fields, in order: V gene, clone size, D gene, J gene, CDR3 protein, CDR3 DNA. A D gene is named only where the DNA matches it firmly. Size tells how often a clone was seen (once, few, many) or the class of an expanded clone, and some rows leave it out.

V: TRBV28
size: NA
D: TRBD1
J: TRBJ1-6
CDR3: CASSRGQGWNSPLHF
DNA: TGTGCCAGCAGTAGAGGACAGGGGTGGAATTCACCCCTCCACTTT

V: TRBV28
size: few
D: NA
J: TRBJ1-5
CDR3: CASSLLGDQPQHF
DNA: TGTGCCAGCAGTTTACTCGGGGATCAGCCCCAGCATTTT

V: TRBV7-3
size: NA
D: NA
J: TRBJ1-6
CDR3: CASSLFGGQNSPLHF
DNA: TGTGCCAGCAGCTTATTTGGTGGACAGAATTCACCCCTCCACTTT

V: TRBV5-1
size: NA
D: NA
J: TRBJ2-5
CDR3: CASSPGVKDGETQYF
DNA: TGCGCCAGCAGCCCGGGGGTAAAAGATGGAGAGACCCAGTACTTC

V: TRBV20-1
size: few
D: NA
J: TRBJ1-5
CDR3: CSARPNPGRSTFLINQPQHF
DNA: TGCAGTGCTAGGCCCAACCCCGGACGGAGCACTTTCCTCATCAATCAGCCCCAGCATTTT

V: TRBV25-1
size: NA
D: NA
J: TRBJ2-7
CDR3: CASSEPGRGGTYEQYF
DNA: TGTGCCAGCAGTGAACCGGGAAGAGGGGGTACCTACGAGCAGTACTTT

V: TRBV6-5
size: NA
D: TRBD2
J: TRBJ2-2
CDR3: CASSYLAGLNTGELFF
DNA: TGTGCCAGCAGTTATTTAGCGGGCCTTAACACCGGGGAGCTGTTTTTT

V: TRBV5-1
size: NA
D: NA
J: TRBJ2-1
CDR3: CASSFERGEQFF
DNA: TGCGCCAGCAGCTTTGAGAGGGGTGAGCAGTTCTTC

V: TRBV20-1
size: NA
D: NA
J: TRBJ2-1
CDR3: CSATGASEQFF
DNA: TGCAGTGCGACGGGCGCTTCTGAGCAGTTCTTC

V: TRBV29-1
size: NA
D: NA
J: TRBJ1-1
CDR3: CSVVAGGQRAEAFF
DNA: TGCAGCGTTGTTGCAGGCGGGCAGAGGGCTGAAGCTTTCTTT

V: TRBV5-4
size: NA
D: NA
J: TRBJ1-5
CDR3: CASSLGASDNQPQHF
DNA: TGTGCCAGCAGCTTGGGGGCGTCAGACAATCAGCCCCAGCATTTT

V: TRBV12-3/TRBV12-4
size: many
D: NA
J: TRBJ2-6
CDR3: CASTYRGGGGANVLTF
DNA: TGTGCCAGCACCTATAGAGGAGGGGGTGGGGCCAACGTCCTGACTTTC

V: TRBV7-6
size: NA
D: NA
J: TRBJ2-5
CDR3: CASSLGLGRYQETQYF
DNA: TGTGCCAGCAGCTTAGGGCTTGGGAGGTACCAAGAGACCCAGTACTTC

V: TRBV28
size: few
D: TRBD1
J: TRBJ2-3
CDR3: CASGTGPDTQYF
DNA: TGTGCTTCCGGGACAGGGCCGGATACGCAGTATTTT

V: TRBV2
size: many
D: NA
J: TRBJ2-5
CDR3: CASKVGGQETQYF
DNA: TGTGCCAGCAAGGTCGGCGGTCAAGAGACCCAGTACTTC

V: TRBV28
size: NA
D: NA
J: TRBJ2-4
CDR3: CASNQGRSKNIQYF
DNA: TGTGCCAGCAACCAGGGAAGGTCCAAAAACATTCAGTACTTC

V: TRBV28
size: NA
D: NA
J: TRBJ2-7
CDR3: CASSLTPGRGVYEQYF
DNA: TGTGCCAGCAGTTTAACACCCGGGCGAGGGGTCTACGAGCAGTACTTC

V: TRBV9
size: few
D: TRBD2
J: TRBJ2-1
CDR3: CACSAAGGGAGSHEQFF
DNA: TGTGCCTGCAGCGCGGCCGGCGGGGGAGCGGGTTCCCATGAGCAGTTCTTC

V: TRBV4-2
size: NA
D: NA
J: TRBJ1-2
CDR3: CASSQDPSYGYTF
DNA: TGTGCCAGCAGCCAAGATCCCAGTTATGGCTACACCTTC

V: TRBV14
size: few
D: NA
J: TRBJ2-5
CDR3: CASSQGTGMETQYF
DNA: TGTGCCAGCAGCCAAGGGACGGGGATGGAGACCCAGTACTTC

V: TRBV20-1
size: few
D: NA
J: TRBJ1-3
CDR3: CSAAGGAVAGNTIYF
DNA: TGCAGTGCTGCGGGGGGTGCTGTAGCTGGAAACACCATATATTTT

V: TRBV18
size: few
D: NA
J: TRBJ2-7
CDR3: CASSPGEAYEQYF
DNA: TGTGCCAGCTCACCGGGAGAGGCCTACGAGCAGTACTTC

V: TRBV9
size: NA
D: NA
J: TRBJ1-2
CDR3: CASSVADNYGYTF
DNA: TGTGCCAGCAGCGTAGCGGATAACTATGGCTACACCTTC

V: TRBV7-2
size: NA
D: NA
J: TRBJ2-5
CDR3: CASSSERGETQHF
DNA: TGTGCCAGCAGCTCCGAACGGGGAGAGACCCAGCACTTC

V: TRBV6-1
size: NA
D: NA
J: TRBJ1-6
CDR3: CASRTKLTAYNSPLHF
DNA: TGTGCCAGCAGAACCAAACTGACGGCCTATAATTCACCCCTCCACTTT

V: TRBV2
size: few
D: NA
J: TRBJ2-3
CDR3: CASWDRQITDTQYF
DNA: TGTGCCAGTTGGGACCGACAGATCACAGATACGCAGTATTTT

V: TRBV29-1
size: NA
D: TRBD2
J: TRBJ2-1
CDR3: CSVVSGRGGNEQFF
DNA: TGCAGCGTTGTAAGCGGGAGGGGGGGGAATGAGCAGTTCTTC

V: TRBV20-1
size: NA
D: NA
J: TRBJ1-1
CDR3: CSALGGNTGAEAFF
DNA: TGCAGTGCCCTGGGGGGAAACACGGGCGCTGAAGCTTTCTTT

V: TRBV7-9
size: few
D: NA
J: TRBJ1-5
CDR3: CASSIGMQPQHF
DNA: TGTGCCAGCAGCATCGGGATGCAGCCCCAGCATTTT

V: TRBV7-2
size: NA
D: NA
J: TRBJ1-2
CDR3: CASSQDRDYGYTF
DNA: TGTGCCAGCAGCCAAGACAGAGACTATGGCTACACCTTC

V: TRBV20-1
size: few
D: TRBD1
J: TRBJ2-2
CDR3: CSARSPGQRTGELFF
DNA: TGCAGTGCTAGATCCCCGGGACAGCGGACCGGGGAGCTGTTTTTT

V: TRBV5-5
size: NA
D: TRBD2
J: TRBJ2-3
CDR3: CASSQGLAGGGTQYF
DNA: TGTGCCAGCAGTCAGGGACTAGCGGGAGGGGGTACGCAGTATTTT

V: TRBV3-1
size: NA
D: TRBD2
J: TRBJ2-5
CDR3: CASSQDLSPLAGGEETQYF
DNA: TGTGCCAGCAGCCAAGATTTATCCCCTCTTGCGGGAGGAGAAGAGACCCAGTACTTC

V: TRBV6-6
size: many
D: NA
J: TRBJ1-2
CDR3: CASSSERGGGYTF
DNA: TGTGCCAGCAGTTCCGAACGTGGAGGAGGCTACACCTTC

V: TRBV3-1
size: NA
D: TRBD1
J: TRBJ1-1
CDR3: CASSQADRQAFF
DNA: TGTGCCAGCAGCCAAGCGGACAGGCAAGCTTTCTTT

V: TRBV19
size: NA
D: NA
J: TRBJ1-1
CDR3: CACRPGGFTEAFF
DNA: TGTGCCTGCCGACCGGGAGGGTTCACTGAAGCTTTCTTT

V: TRBV5-1
size: few
D: NA
J: TRBJ1-4
CDR3: CASSVIGTDEEKLFF
DNA: TGCGCCAGCAGCGTTATAGGAACAGACGAGGAAAAACTGTTTTTT

V: TRBV11-2
size: NA
D: TRBD2
J: TRBJ2-2
CDR3: CASSPRGLAGGTGELFF
DNA: TGTGCCAGCAGCCCGCGAGGACTAGCGGGAGGGACCGGGGAGCTGTTTTTT

V: TRBV15
size: NA
D: NA
J: TRBJ2-7
CDR3: CATSRVPGYEQYF
DNA: TGTGCCACCAGCAGAGTCCCTGGCTACGAGCAGTACTTC

V: TRBV7-3
size: few
D: TRBD2
J: TRBJ2-1
CDR3: CASSSGLAGGEQFF
DNA: TGTGCCAGCAGCTCGGGACTAGCGGGAGGAGAGCAGTTCTTC

V: TRBV5-4
size: NA
D: TRBD1
J: TRBJ2-2
CDR3: CASSDKQGFPGELFF
DNA: TGTGCCAGCAGCGACAAACAGGGGTTCCCCGGGGAGCTGTTTTTT

V: TRBV12-3/TRBV12-4
size: few
D: TRBD2
J: TRBJ2-5
CDR3: CASSLGLAGGQKTQYF
DNA: TGTGCCAGCAGTTTAGGACTAGCGGGAGGCCAGAAGACCCAGTACTTC

V: TRBV10-3
size: NA
D: NA
J: TRBJ2-7
CDR3: CAIGRAVYEQYF
DNA: TGTGCCATCGGTCGAGCGGTCTACGAGCAGTACTTC

V: TRBV3-1
size: few
D: NA
J: TRBJ1-3
CDR3: CASSQEPTRQGSGNTIYF
DNA: TGTGCCAGCAGCCAAGAGCCCACCCGGCAGGGGTCTGGAAACACCATATATTTT

V: TRBV9
size: few
D: TRBD2
J: TRBJ2-1
CDR3: CASSVDGRAGDEQFF
DNA: TGTGCCAGCAGCGTAGACGGGAGGGCCGGGGATGAGCAGTTCTTC

V: TRBV20-1
size: NA
D: NA
J: TRBJ2-1
CDR3: CSARDQLRPPVNEQFF
DNA: TGCAGTGCTAGAGATCAATTACGACCCCCGGTCAATGAGCAGTTCTTC

V: TRBV20-1
size: NA
D: TRBD1
J: TRBJ2-7
CDR3: CSAMGQATYEQYF
DNA: TGCAGTGCTATGGGACAGGCGACCTACGAGCAATACTTC

V: TRBV6-1
size: NA
D: NA
J: TRBJ2-3
CDR3: CASRGNTDTQYF
DNA: TGTGCCAGCCGGGGGAACACAGATACGCAGTATTTT

V: TRBV11-2
size: many
D: NA
J: TRBJ2-7
CDR3: CASSLYRWGYEQYF
DNA: TGTGCCAGCAGCCTATATCGATGGGGCTACGAGCAGTACTTC

V: TRBV5-1
size: NA
D: TRBD2
J: TRBJ2-1
CDR3: CASTPSGTYNEQFF
DNA: TGCGCCAGCACCCCTAGCGGGACTTACAATGAGCAGTTCTTC

V: TRBV5-1
size: NA
D: TRBD1
J: TRBJ2-5
CDR3: CASSPTGQGTLQQETQYF
DNA: TGCGCCAGCAGCCCTACGGGACAGGGCACTTTACAACAAGAGACCCAGTACTTC